Sequencing of this TCR beta chain was carried out in a study of glioma-infiltrating T cells. Overall study findings and caveats: Very few CDR3 sequences were shared between tissue and blood. Gliomas, especially low-grade, showed above-expected tissue-blood divergence; non-neoplastic patients showed below.

With regard to this clonotype: Its specificity is not known.

TCR alpha and beta CDR3 regions were amplified from RNA using iRepertoire nested multiplex PCR. One-step reverse transcription and amplification started from approximately 100-400 ng of tissue mRNA or PBMC total RNA. A single record per CDR3 protein comes from TCRdb applying MiXCR to the multiplex PCR reads. This sample carries tens of thousands of distinct CDR3 sequences, 35% to 50% of them seen once, and the ten largest clones take 35% to 45%. CDR1 is DFQATT and CDR2 is SNEGSKA in the germline V gene (reference sequence). The CDR3 runs to 15 residues. V lost 6 bases and J lost 3; bases outside the gene matches: 13.

This sequence originates from a human donor with low-grade glioma or glioblastoma, undergoing nonglioma brain surgery, or in good health (not recorded which). J is TRBJ2-7 and V is TRBV20-1; 8 bases fit TRBD1. The sequenced material came from glioma tissue, nonneoplastic brain tissue, or PBMCs (not recorded which). The CDR3, as DNA: TGCAGTGCCAGGAGGGAGTACGGGACAGGCTACGAGCAGTACTTC. It encodes CSARREYGTGYEQYF.